The 26 T cell receptor beta chains below were found in one sample sequenced in a study of blood T cell repertoires in COVID-19. This table comes from immunoSEQ multiplex PCR, and its TCRdb copy is limited to in-frame clones, with some not included. Counted here are 320,000 or so clones, 80% to 90% occurring once; the ten biggest clones make up 5%. The sample consisted of PBMCs or T cells enriched from blood (not recorded which). All receptors derive from a man under 40 who had recovered from COVID-19.

The CDR3 coding sequence is TGTGCCAGCGGTGACAGCCGATTTCGGGGGATCCTCTCTGGAAACACCATATATTTT. Amino acids: CASGDSRFRGILSGNTIYF. The chain combines TRBV9 with TRBJ1-3, with a weak D call TRBD1 (5 bases). CDR1 and CDR2 from the germline V gene are SGDLS and YYNGEE. The CDR3 is made up of 19 amino acids. The V end was cut by 7 bases, the J end by 0 bases, with 26 bases between.

With regard to this clone: The sample contains more than one DNA sequence encoding this CDR3. V usage is TRBV5-1 and J usage is TRBJ1-5; D gene ambiguous. The germline CDR1 and CDR2 sequences are SGHRS and YFSETQ. There are 13 residues in the CDR3. Deletions cut 0 bases from V and 5 bases from J, with 6 bases between. The CDR3 DNA follows: TGCGCCAGCAGCTTGGCCGGGGATCAGCCCCAGCATTTT. It specifies CASSLAGDQPQHF.

The chain couples TRBV6-6 to TRBJ2-2; D might be TRBD1 (6 bases). The CDR3 totals 19 residues. Per the germline V gene, CDR1 is MNHNY and CDR2 is SVGAGI (reference sequence). Trimming removed 5 bases from V and 3 bases from J, with 25 bases in between. Here the CDR3 DNA reads TGTGCCAGCAGTCTACTCCCACCCCGGACAGCAGAATACACCGGGGAGCTGTTTTTT. This codes for CASSLLPPRTAEYTGELFF.

The chain has TRBV7-9 and TRBJ2-5; maybe TRBD1 (6 bases). Trimming removed 1 base from V and 5 bases from J, with 8 bases in between. Germline V gene sequence: CDR1 SEHNR, CDR2 FQNEAQ (reference sequence). The CDR3 has 13 amino acids. The CDR3: CASSLGGPETQYF. CDR3 nucleotides: TGTGCCAGCAGCTTAGGGGGGCCGGAGACCCAGTACTTC.

This chain links TRBV5-1 with TRBJ1-1; D remains ambiguous. The CDR3 spans 16 residues. V lost 0 bases and J lost 1, with 13 bases in between. Germline CDR1 and CDR2: SGHRS and YFSETQ. The CDR3 is CASSLEVLAKNTEAFF. CDR3 DNA: TGCGCCAGCAGCTTGGAGGTTCTAGCTAAGAACACTGAAGCTTTCTTT.

V gene TRBV6-5 combines with J gene TRBJ1-1; no clear D gene. The CDR3 is made up of 13 amino acids. Germline values: CDR1 MNHEY, CDR2 SVGAGI. The V gene lost 7 bases and the J gene lost 4 bases, with 13 bases spanning the gap. The CDR3 protein is CASNPAGGTEAFF. CDR3 bases: TGTGCCAGCAATCCAGCGGGTGGCACTGAAGCTTTCTTT.

The chain joins TRBV4-1 to TRBJ2-3; 11 bases are a match to TRBD1. Unmatched junction bases numbered 2, after V lost 3 bases and J lost 6 bases. This CDR3 comprises 14 residues. The V gene's germline CDR1 is MGHRA and CDR2 YSYEKL. This chain's CDR3 is CASSQGQGGDTQYF. CDR3 coding DNA: TGCGCCAGCAGCCAGGGACAGGGGGGCGATACGCAGTATTTT.

The rearrangement joins TRBV28 to TRBJ1-2, with 7 bases aligning to TRBD1. From germline, CDR1 is MDHEN and CDR2 SYDVKM. CDR3 size: 13 residues. V was clipped by 10 bases and J by 6 bases; unmatched bases: 11. CDR3 loop: CATTPPQGDGYTF. CDR3 in DNA: TGTGCCACCACGCCCCCGCAGGGGGATGGCTACACCTTC.

The CDR3 nucleotides are TGTGCCAGCAGTGAATTTAGCGGGGGGATTCAAGAGACCCAGTACTTC. Amino acids: CASSEFSGGIQETQYF. The chain combines TRBV2 with TRBJ2-5, with 10 bases identical to TRBD2. Germline V CDR1 and CDR2: SNHLY, FYNNEI. The CDR3 spans 16 residues. V lost 2 bases, J lost 2 bases, and 5 bases stayed unmatched.

The CDR3 sequence: CASSYREGTEAFF. CDR3 DNA sequence: TGTGCCAGCAGTTACAGGGAGGGCACTGAAGCTTTCTTT. This chain joins TRBV2 and TRBJ1-1; perhaps TRBD1 as D (6 bases). CDR1 is SNHLY, CDR2 FYNNEI, per germline. V dropped 5 bases and J dropped 4 bases, with 11 bases sitting between them. The length of the CDR3 is 13 residues.

The sample holds one count of this clone. J is TRBJ2-3 and V is TRBV5-4, with 10 bases fitting TRBD2. The J segment lost 2 bases and the V segment lost 4 bases, leaving 4 bases of the junction unmatched. CDR1 is SGHNT and CDR2 is YYREEE in the germline V gene (reference sequence). The length of the CDR3 is 15 residues. CDR3 loop: CASSRGLADTDTQYF. As DNA, the CDR3 is TGTGCCAGCAGCCGCGGACTAGCGGACACAGATACGCAGTATTTT.

This sequence joins TRBV19 and TRBJ1-1; 8 bases fit TRBD1. V lost 5 bases and J lost 6; bases outside the gene matches: 5. Germline loops: CDR1 LNHDA, CDR2 SQIVND (reference sequence). The CDR3 has 13 amino acids. The CDR3 nucleotides are TGTGCCAGTAGTTCGGGACAGGTCCCTGAAGCTTTCTTT. Translated: CASSSGQVPEAFF. The full variable domain, with the rest looked up from reference TRBV19 and TRBJ1-1, is DGGITQSPKYLFRKEGQNVTLSCEQNLNHDAMYWYRQDPGQGLRLIYYSQIVNDFQKGDIAEGYSVSREKKESFPLTVTSAQKNPTAFYLCASSSGQVPEAFFGQGTRLTVV.

This chain uses TRBV14 with TRBJ2-1; possibly TRBD1 for D (5 bases). Germline assignment: CDR1 SGHDN and CDR2 FVKESK. Trimming took 5 bases from V and 0 from J, leaving 11 bases between them. The CDR3 loop spans 15 amino acids. CDR3 DNA: TGTGCCAGCAGCACCCCAGGGTTCTCCTACAATGAGCAGTTCTTC. The encoded protein is CASSTPGFSYNEQFF.

This sequence joins TRBV30 and TRBJ2-4; D might be TRBD2 (5 bases). The CDR3 loop spans 14 amino acids. The germline gives CDR1 GTSNPN, CDR2 SVGIG (reference sequence). V gave up 2 bases and J gave up 0 bases, with 8 bases separating them. CDR3 in DNA: TGTGCCTGGAGTCGAGCGGTAGCCAAAAACATTCAGTACTTC. Its protein is CAWSRAVAKNIQYF.

V and J are TRBV4-1 and TRBJ2-1; 8 bases line up with TRBD2. V lost 0 bases, J lost 5 bases, and 6 bases stayed unmatched. The CDR3 totals 16 residues. The germline CDR1 and CDR2 sequences are MGHRA and YSYEKL. The CDR3 reads CASSQDGTRGDNEQFF. In DNA, the CDR3 is TGCGCCAGCAGCCAAGATGGGACTAGAGGCGACAATGAGCAGTTCTTC.

V usage is TRBV5-6 and J usage is TRBJ1-5, with 7 nucleotides matching TRBD1. The trim removed 0 bases at V and 6 bases at J, leaving 3 bases unmatched. Germline CDR1 is SGHDT and CDR2 is YYEEEE. This CDR3 region has 14 residues. The CDR3 DNA follows: TGTGCCAGCAGCTTGGGACAGGGCTCTCAGCCCCAGCATTTT. Translating gives CASSLGQGSQPQHF. The full variable domain, completed using reference TRBV5-6 and TRBJ1-5, is DAGVTQSPTHLIKTRGQQVTLRCSPKSGHDTVSWYQQALGQGPQFIFQYYEEEERQRGNFPDRFSGHQFPNYSSELNVNALLLGDSALYLCASSLGQGSQPQHFGDGTRLSIL.

The chain carries TRBV9 and TRBJ2-1, with D perhaps matching TRBD2 (6 bases). The ends were cut back, 4 bases at V and 9 bases at J, with 20 bases in the middle. The V gene's germline CDR1 is SGDLS and CDR2 YYNGEE. This CDR3 has 15 amino acids. The CDR3 protein is CASSFLTSFAGEQFF. In nucleotides, the CDR3 is TGTGCCAGCAGCTTCCTGACTAGTTTCGCAGGTGAGCAGTTCTTC.

The chain has TRBV7-2 and TRBJ2-3; TRBD2 agrees at 7 bases. The CDR3 consists of 15 residues. The germline CDR1 and CDR2 sequences are SGHTA and FQGNSA. The ends lost 5 bases at V and 0 bases at J; junction bases unmatched: 5. CDR3 sequence reads: CASSPSGSSTDTQYF. The CDR3 DNA follows: TGTGCCAGCAGCCCTAGCGGATCTAGCACAGATACGCAGTATTTT.

The V gene is TRBV2, the J gene TRBJ2-1; 7 bases are a match to TRBD2. The trim removed 6 bases at V and 2 bases at J, leaving 4 bases unmatched. CDR1 is SNHLY, CDR2 FYNNEI, per germline. The CDR3 is 14 residues long. The CDR3 DNA sequence: TGTGCCAGCAGGGCAGCGGGAACCTACAATGAGCAGTTCTTC. It is translated as CASRAAGTYNEQFF.

This chain connects TRBV4-1 to TRBJ2-5, with 15 bases aligning to TRBD2. Germline V lookup: CDR1 MGHRA, CDR2 YSYEKL. J lost 2 bases, V lost 3 bases, and 1 base had no gene match. CDR3 length: 16 amino acids. This chain's CDR3 is CASSQGLAGGQETQYF. In nucleotides, the CDR3 is TGCGCCAGCAGCCAGGGACTAGCGGGGGGACAAGAGACCCAGTACTTC.

The chain joins TRBV19 to TRBJ2-5, with TRBD1 matching over 7 bases. Germline CDR1 reads LNHDA; CDR2 reads SQIVND (reference sequence). This CDR3 region has 13 residues. With V trimmed by 6 bases and J by 5 bases, 6 bases remained unmatched. CDR3 coding DNA: TGTGCCAGTAGCACTGACAGGGTGGAGACCCAGTACTTC. It is translated as CASSTDRVETQYF.

This clone was counted a single time. This chain joins TRBV12-3 or TRBV12-4 and TRBJ1-6; maybe TRBD1 (5 bases). This CDR3 comprises 12 residues. Trimming left V 6 bases short and J 8 bases short, with 8 bases between. CDR3 sequence (DNA): TGTGCCAGCAGCAAACAGGATTCACCCCTCCACTTT. It specifies CASSKQDSPLHF.

J is TRBJ2-5 and V is TRBV6-6; D call uncertain. Trimming left V 2 bases short and J 3 bases short, with 13 bases between. Germline values: CDR1 MNHNY, CDR2 SVGAGI (reference sequence). The CDR3 is made up of 15 amino acids. The CDR3: CASSYRWQTEETQYF. The CDR3 DNA sequence: TGTGCCAGCAGTTACCGGTGGCAGACTGAAGAGACCCAGTACTTC.

In this sample, this clone turned up a few times. The chain joins TRBV15 to TRBJ2-5, with 9 bases that match TRBD1. CDR1 is LNHNV and CDR2 is YYDKDF in the germline V gene (reference sequence). Unmatched junction bases numbered 6, after V lost 2 bases and J lost 5 bases. There are 15 residues in the CDR3. CDR3 protein: CATSRRGTGRETQYF. In DNA, the CDR3 is TGTGCCACCAGCAGACGCGGGACAGGGAGGGAGACCCAGTACTTC.

V gene TRBV5-1 combines with J gene TRBJ2-3, with 13 bases fitting TRBD2. CDR1 SGHRS and CDR2 YFSETQ come from the germline V gene. The J segment lost 2 bases and the V segment lost 4 bases, leaving 4 bases of the junction unmatched. The CDR3 has 16 residues. The CDR3: CASSTGLAGHTDTQYF. The DNA of the CDR3 is TGCGCCAGCAGCACGGGACTAGCGGGGCACACAGATACGCAGTATTTT.

This rearrangement joins TRBV28 to TRBJ1-2, with 9 bases that match TRBD1. V dropped 3 bases and J dropped 3; count of bases not matched to a gene: 5. The CDR3 has 15 residues. Germline CDR1 MDHEN, CDR2 SYDVKM. In DNA, the CDR3 is TGTGCCAGCAGTTTCCTTCGGACAGGGGACTATGGCTACACCTTC. Amino acid sequence: CASSFLRTGDYGYTF.